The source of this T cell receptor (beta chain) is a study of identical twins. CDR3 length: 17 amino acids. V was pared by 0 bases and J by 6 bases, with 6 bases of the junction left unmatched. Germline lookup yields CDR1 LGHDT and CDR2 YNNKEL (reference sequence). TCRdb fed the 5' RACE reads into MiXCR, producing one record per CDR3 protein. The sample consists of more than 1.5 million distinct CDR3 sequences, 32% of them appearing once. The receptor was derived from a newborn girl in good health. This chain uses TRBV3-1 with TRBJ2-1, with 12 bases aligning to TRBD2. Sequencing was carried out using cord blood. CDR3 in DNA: TGTGCCAGCAGCCAAGAGCGTCTAGCGGGAGGGCGCAATGAGCAGTTCTTC. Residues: CASSQERLAGGRNEQFF.